These 16 T cell receptor beta chains were sequenced from one sample in a study of blood T cell repertoires in COVID-19. Generated by immunoSEQ multiplex PCR, the TCRdb table keeps only in-frame clones and is missing some. The sample carries a few hundred thousand clones, 88% recorded once. The specimen was peripheral blood. These receptors originate from a woman in her twenties or thirties with COVID-19, enrolled during active disease.

The J gene is TRBJ2-3, the V gene TRBV27, with D uncertain. V was cut by 3 bases and J by 2 bases, with 6 bases left in between. From germline, CDR1 is MNHEY and CDR2 SMNVEV (reference sequence). The CDR3 sequence is 13 residues long. This CDR3 is CASSFAITDTQYF. CDR3 sequence (DNA): TGTGCCAGCAGTTTTGCGATCACAGATACGCAGTATTTT.

The V and J genes are TRBV10-3 and TRBJ1-6; maybe TRBD1 (5 bases). The CDR3 has 14 residues. V lost 4 bases to trimming and J lost 6 bases, with 10 bases between them. Germline V CDR1 and CDR2: ENHRY, SYGVKD. The CDR3 coding sequence is TGTGCCATCAGTGTAAGGGACTCTAATTCACCCCTCCACTTT. As protein: CAISVRDSNSPLHF.

The count of this clone is one. The chain recombines TRBV4-1 with TRBJ2-5, with 8 bases lining up with TRBD2. This CDR3 comprises 14 residues. V was clipped by 2 bases and J by 5 bases; unmatched bases: 4. CDR1 MGHRA and CDR2 YSYEKL come from the germline V gene. CDR3 sequence: CASSQTTGGETQYF. In nucleotides, the CDR3 is TGCGCCAGCAGCCAAACAACGGGGGGGGAGACCCAGTACTTC.

This rearrangement joins TRBV27 to TRBJ1-6; 10 bases are shared with TRBD1. V lost 7 bases and J lost 9; bases outside the gene matches: 9. Germline assignment: CDR1 MNHEY and CDR2 SMNVEV (reference sequence). This CDR3 has 15 residues. The CDR3 nucleotides read TGTGCCAGCACCACTGACAGGGGGCTTATTTCACCCCTCCACTTT. Its translation is CASTTDRGLISPLHF.

The chain recombines TRBV7-9 with TRBJ1-3; 9 bases match TRBD1. The J segment lost 3 bases and the V segment lost 5 bases, leaving 11 bases of the junction unmatched. Germline CDR1 is SEHNR and CDR2 is FQNEAQ (reference sequence). The CDR3 is made up of 17 amino acids. The CDR3, as DNA: TGTGCCAGCAGCCCCCGGACAGGGGTCCCACGTGGAAACACCATATATTTT. Translating it yields CASSPRTGVPRGNTIYF.

A remark on this clone: At one end the junction does not follow the germline gene, possibly because of a read error. The CDR3 sequence is CASSRELSSSYNEQFF. CDR3 sequence (DNA): TGTGCTAGCAGCCGGGAACTTTCCTCCTCCTACAATGAGCAGTTCTTC. This chain connects TRBV7-7 to TRBJ2-1, with a tentative D call TRBD2 (5 bases). Germline V gene lookup returns CDR1 SSHAT and CDR2 FNYEAQ (reference sequence). The CDR3 is made up of 16 amino acids.

The J gene is TRBJ2-2, the V gene TRBV6-1; possible D gene TRBD2, 6 bases. The CDR3 is 15 amino acids. The germline V gene encodes CDR1 MNHNS and CDR2 SASEGT. V dropped 3 bases and J dropped 3 bases, with 11 bases sitting between them. Written as DNA, the CDR3 is TGTGCCAGCAGTGATTCCGGGAGAGACACCGGGGAGCTGTTTTTT. Protein sequence: CASSDSGRDTGELFF.

This sequence joins TRBV4-3 and TRBJ2-3; 9 nucleotides match TRBD1. The V gene end was trimmed by 0 bases and the J gene end by 4 bases; junction bases not matched to a gene: 14. The CDR3 contains 19 residues. Germline-derived CDR1 and CDR2 are LGHNA and YSLEER. This CDR3 is CASSQEVHGAGQGADTQYF. The CDR3 coding sequence is TGCGCCAGCAGCCAAGAGGTCCATGGCGCGGGACAGGGCGCAGATACGCAGTATTTT.

The gene calls are TRBV6-5 and TRBJ2-3, with 9 bases fitting TRBD2. Per germline, CDR1 MNHEY and CDR2 SVGAGI. This CDR3 comprises 16 residues. V lost 0 bases, J lost 6 bases, and 7 bases stayed unmatched. The CDR3 DNA sequence: TGTGCCAGCAGTTACTCTGGGCGGGGGGGCCTGGATACGCAGTATTTT. Its protein is CASSYSGRGGLDTQYF.

The gene calls are TRBV15 and TRBJ1-2, with 8 bases that match TRBD1. The CDR3 runs 14 residues. Germline values: CDR1 LNHNV, CDR2 YYDKDF (reference sequence). Trimming removed 3 bases from V and 4 bases from J; junction bases left unmatched: 4. The CDR3 region is CATSRDRASYGYTF. As DNA, the CDR3 is TGTGCCACCAGCAGGGACAGGGCATCCTATGGCTACACCTTC.

This clone was seen at least ten times. An end of the junction differs from the germline gene, which may be a read error. This chain uses TRBV24-1 with TRBJ2-7; 7 bases agree with TRBD1. From germline, CDR1 is KGHDR and CDR2 SFDVKD. The CDR3 runs to 13 residues. As DNA, the CDR3 is TGTGCCACCAGTGATTTTTTCGGGACAGTTAATAGGTTC. This sequence encodes CATSDFFGTVNRF.

The V and J genes are TRBV27 and TRBJ1-2; TRBD1 aligns across 8 bases. Germline CDR1 is MNHEY and CDR2 is SMNVEV (reference sequence). Germline trimming cut 6 bases from V and 4 bases from J; bases unmatched to any gene: 10. The CDR3 consists of 15 residues. CDR3 DNA sequence: TGTGCCAGCAGACTAAACCAGGGGGCCGGCTATGGCTACACCTTC. The encoded protein is CASRLNQGAGYGYTF.

This clone was recorded only once. V usage is TRBV7-2 and J usage is TRBJ2-3; TRBD2 aligns across 10 bases. This CDR3 contains 15 residues. Trimming removed 1 base from V and 4 bases from J; junction bases left unmatched: 2. Germline CDR1 is SGHTA and CDR2 is FQGNSA. The DNA for the CDR3 is TGTGCCAGCAGCTTAGGTAGCGGGAGGTCAGATACGCAGTATTTT. Protein product: CASSLGSGRSDTQYF.

The chain recombines TRBV7-9 with TRBJ1-1; D gene ambiguous. Germline V gene sequence: CDR1 SEHNR, CDR2 FQNEAQ (reference sequence). This CDR3 has 12 amino acids. Trimming shortened V by 6 bases and J by 5 bases, and 10 bases separated the two germline ends. The CDR3: CASSQGGTEAFF. DNA for the CDR3: TGTGCCAGCAGTCAAGGAGGGACTGAAGCTTTCTTT.

The chain carries TRBV6-9 and TRBJ1-4; perhaps TRBD1 as D (5 bases). Per germline, CDR1 MNHGY and CDR2 SVAAGI. The V gene lost 5 bases and the J gene lost 6 bases, with 22 bases spanning the gap. The CDR3 runs to 17 residues. CDR3: CASSLRKPGGSHEKLFF. In DNA form, the CDR3 reads TGTGCCAGCAGTCTCCGTAAGCCGGGGGGGTCTCATGAAAAACTGTTTTTT.

The chain couples TRBV28 to TRBJ2-5; 10 bases are shared with TRBD2. CDR1 is MDHEN and CDR2 is SYDVKM in the germline V gene. The CDR3 consists of 17 residues. Germline trimming cut 5 bases from V and 0 bases from J; bases unmatched to any gene: 9. This chain's CDR3 is CASSLGTSVLYQETQYF. As DNA, the CDR3 is TGTGCCAGCAGTCTCGGGACTAGCGTTCTTTACCAAGAGACCCAGTACTTC.